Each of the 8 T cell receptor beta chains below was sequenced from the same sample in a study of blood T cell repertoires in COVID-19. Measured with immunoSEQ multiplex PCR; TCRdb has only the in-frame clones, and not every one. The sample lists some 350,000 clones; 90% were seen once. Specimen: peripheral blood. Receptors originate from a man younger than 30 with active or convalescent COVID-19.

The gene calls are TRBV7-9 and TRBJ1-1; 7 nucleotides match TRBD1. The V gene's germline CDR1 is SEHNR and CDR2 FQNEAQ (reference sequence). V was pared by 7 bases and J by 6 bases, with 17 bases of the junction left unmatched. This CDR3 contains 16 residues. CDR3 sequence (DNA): TGTGCCAGCACCTTTTCCCCCACAGGGGACCCTTCTGAAGCTTTCTTT. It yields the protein CASTFSPTGDPSEAFF.

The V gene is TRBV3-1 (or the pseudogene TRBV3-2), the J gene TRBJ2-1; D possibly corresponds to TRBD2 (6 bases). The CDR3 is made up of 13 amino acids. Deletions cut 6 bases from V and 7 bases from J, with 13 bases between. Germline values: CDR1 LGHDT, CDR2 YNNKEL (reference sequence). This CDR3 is CASSRLGMNEQFF. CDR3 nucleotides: TGTGCCAGCAGTCGACTAGGTATGAATGAGCAGTTCTTC.

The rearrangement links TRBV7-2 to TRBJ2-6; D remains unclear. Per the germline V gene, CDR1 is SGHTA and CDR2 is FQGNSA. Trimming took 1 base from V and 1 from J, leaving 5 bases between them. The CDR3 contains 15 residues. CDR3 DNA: TGTGCCAGCAGCTTAGTCGGGTCTGGGGCCAACGTCCTGACTTTC. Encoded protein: CASSLVGSGANVLTF.

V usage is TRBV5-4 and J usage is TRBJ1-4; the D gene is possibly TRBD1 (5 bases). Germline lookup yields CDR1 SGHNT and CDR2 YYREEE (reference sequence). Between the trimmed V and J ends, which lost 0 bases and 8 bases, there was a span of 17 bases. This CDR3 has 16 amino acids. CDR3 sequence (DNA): TGTGCCAGCAGCTTGGACGGCGGGGGACTTAGAGAAAAACTGTTTTTT. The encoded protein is CASSLDGGGLREKLFF. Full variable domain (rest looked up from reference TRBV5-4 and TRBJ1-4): ETGVTQSPTHLIKTRGQQVTLRCSSQSGHNTVSWYQQALGQGPQFIFQYYREEENGRGNFPPRFSGLQFPNYSSELNVNALELDDSALYLCASSLDGGGLREKLFFGSGTQLSVL.

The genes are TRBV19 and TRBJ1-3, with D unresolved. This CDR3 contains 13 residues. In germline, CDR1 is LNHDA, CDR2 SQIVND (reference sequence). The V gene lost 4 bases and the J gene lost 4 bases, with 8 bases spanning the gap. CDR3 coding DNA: TGTGCCAGTAGTAGGCTTAGCGGAAACACCATATATTTT. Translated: CASSRLSGNTIYF.

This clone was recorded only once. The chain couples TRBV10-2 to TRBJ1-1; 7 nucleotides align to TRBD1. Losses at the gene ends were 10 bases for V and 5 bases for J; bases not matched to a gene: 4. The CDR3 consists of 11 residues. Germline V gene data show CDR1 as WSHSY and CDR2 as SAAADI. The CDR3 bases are TGCGCCACTACAGGGGAGACTGAAGCTTTCTTT. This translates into CATTGETEAFF.

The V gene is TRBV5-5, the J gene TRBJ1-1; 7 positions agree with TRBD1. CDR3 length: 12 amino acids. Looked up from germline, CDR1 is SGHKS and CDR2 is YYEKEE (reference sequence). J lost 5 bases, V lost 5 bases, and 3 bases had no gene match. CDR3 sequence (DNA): TGTGCCAGCAGTTCACAGGGGACTGAAGCTTTCTTT. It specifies CASSSQGTEAFF.

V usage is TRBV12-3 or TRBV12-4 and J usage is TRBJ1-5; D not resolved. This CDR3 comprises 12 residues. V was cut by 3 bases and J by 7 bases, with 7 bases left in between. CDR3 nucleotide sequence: TGTGCCAGCAGTTTTGAGTGGCAGCCCCAGCATTTT. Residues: CASSFEWQPQHF.